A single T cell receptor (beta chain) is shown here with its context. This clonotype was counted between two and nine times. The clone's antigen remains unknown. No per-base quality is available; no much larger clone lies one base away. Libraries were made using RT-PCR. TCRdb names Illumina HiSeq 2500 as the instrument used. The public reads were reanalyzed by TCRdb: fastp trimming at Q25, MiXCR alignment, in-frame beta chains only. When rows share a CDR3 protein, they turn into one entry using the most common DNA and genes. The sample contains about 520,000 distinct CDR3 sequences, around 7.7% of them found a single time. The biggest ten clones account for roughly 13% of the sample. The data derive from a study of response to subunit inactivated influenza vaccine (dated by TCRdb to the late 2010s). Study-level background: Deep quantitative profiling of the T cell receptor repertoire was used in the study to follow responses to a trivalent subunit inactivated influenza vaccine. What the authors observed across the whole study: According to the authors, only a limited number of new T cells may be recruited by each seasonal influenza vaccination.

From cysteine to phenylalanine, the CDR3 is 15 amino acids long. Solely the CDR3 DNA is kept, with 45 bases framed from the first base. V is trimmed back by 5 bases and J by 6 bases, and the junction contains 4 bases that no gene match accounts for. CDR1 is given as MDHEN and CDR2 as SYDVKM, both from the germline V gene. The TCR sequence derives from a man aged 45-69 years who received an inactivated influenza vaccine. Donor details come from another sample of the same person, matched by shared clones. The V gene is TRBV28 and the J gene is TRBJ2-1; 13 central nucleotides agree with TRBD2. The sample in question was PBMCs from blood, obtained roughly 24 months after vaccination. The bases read TGTGCCAGCAGTATTACTAGCGGGGGGGGCAATGAGCAGTTCTTC. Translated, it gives CASSITSGGGNEQFF.